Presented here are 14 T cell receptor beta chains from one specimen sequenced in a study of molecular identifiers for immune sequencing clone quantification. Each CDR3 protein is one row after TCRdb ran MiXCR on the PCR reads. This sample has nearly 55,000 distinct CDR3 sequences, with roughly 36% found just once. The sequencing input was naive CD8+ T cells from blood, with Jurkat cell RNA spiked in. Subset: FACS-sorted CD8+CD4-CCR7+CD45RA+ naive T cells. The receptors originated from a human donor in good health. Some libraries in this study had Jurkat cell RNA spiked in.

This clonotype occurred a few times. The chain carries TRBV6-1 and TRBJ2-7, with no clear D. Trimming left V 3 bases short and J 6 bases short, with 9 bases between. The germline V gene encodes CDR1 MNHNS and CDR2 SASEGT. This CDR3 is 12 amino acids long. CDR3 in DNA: TGTGCCAGCAGTGATCCACAGCCCGAGCAGTACTTC. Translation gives CASSDPQPEQYF.

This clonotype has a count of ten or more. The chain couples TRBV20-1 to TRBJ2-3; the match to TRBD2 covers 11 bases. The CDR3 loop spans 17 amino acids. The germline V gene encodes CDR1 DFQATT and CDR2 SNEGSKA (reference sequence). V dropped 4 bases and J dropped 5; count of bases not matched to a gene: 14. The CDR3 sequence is CSAISTSGRGNGDTQYF. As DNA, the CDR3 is TGCAGTGCTATCTCCACTAGCGGGAGAGGTAATGGAGATACGCAGTATTTT.

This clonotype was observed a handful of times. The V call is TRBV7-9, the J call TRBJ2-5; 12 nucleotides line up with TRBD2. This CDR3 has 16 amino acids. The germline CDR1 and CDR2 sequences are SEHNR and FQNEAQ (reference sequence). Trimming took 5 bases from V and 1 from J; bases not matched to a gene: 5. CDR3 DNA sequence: TGTGCCAGCAGCCCCGAACTAGCGGGAGGCCAAGAGACCCAGTACTTC. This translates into CASSPELAGGQETQYF.

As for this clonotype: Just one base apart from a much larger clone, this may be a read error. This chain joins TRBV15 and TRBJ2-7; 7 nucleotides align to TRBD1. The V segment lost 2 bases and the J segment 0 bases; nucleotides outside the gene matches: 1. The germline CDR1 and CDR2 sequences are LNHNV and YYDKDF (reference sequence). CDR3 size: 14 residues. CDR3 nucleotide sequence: TGTGCCACCAGCAGAAGGGGGCCCTCCTACGAGCAGTACTTC. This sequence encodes CATSRRGPSYEQYF.

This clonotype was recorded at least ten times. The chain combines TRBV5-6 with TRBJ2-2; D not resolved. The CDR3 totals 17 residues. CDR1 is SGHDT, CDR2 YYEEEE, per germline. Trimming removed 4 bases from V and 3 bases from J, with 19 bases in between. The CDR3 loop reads CASSIRPRLGYTGELFF. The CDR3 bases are TGTGCCAGCAGCATCCGGCCGCGCCTCGGGTACACCGGGGAGCTGTTTTTT. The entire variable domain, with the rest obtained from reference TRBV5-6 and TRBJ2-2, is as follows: DAGVTQSPTHLIKTRGQQVTLRCSPKSGHDTVSWYQQALGQGPQFIFQYYEEEERQRGNFPDRFSGHQFPNYSSELNVNALLLGDSALYLCASSIRPRLGYTGELFFGEGSRLTVL.

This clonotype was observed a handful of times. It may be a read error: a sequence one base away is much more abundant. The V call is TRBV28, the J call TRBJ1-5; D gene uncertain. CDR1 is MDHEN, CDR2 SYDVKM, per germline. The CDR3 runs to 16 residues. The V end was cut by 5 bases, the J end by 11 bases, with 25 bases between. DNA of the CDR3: TGTGCCAGCAGTCCCCCGGATGTCGGCGTCCTGATGTCCCAGCATTTT. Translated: CASSPPDVGVLMSQHF. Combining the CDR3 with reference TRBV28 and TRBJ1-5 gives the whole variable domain DVKVTQSSRYLVKRTGEKVFLECVQDMDHENMFWYRQDPGLGLRLIYFSYDVKMKEKGDIPEGYSVSREKKERFSLILESASTNQTSMYLCASSPPDVGVLMSQHFGDGTRLSIL.

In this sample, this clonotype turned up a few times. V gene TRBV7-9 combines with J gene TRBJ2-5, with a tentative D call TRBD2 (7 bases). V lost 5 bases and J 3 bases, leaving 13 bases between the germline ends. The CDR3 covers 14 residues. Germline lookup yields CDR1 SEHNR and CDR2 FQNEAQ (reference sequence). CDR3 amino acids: CASSGVGGEETQYF. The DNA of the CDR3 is TGTGCCAGCAGCGGAGTAGGGGGGGAAGAGACCCAGTACTTC.

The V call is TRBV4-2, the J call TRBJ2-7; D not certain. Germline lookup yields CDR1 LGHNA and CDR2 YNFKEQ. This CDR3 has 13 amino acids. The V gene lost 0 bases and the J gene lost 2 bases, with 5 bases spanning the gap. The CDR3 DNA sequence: TGTGCCAGCAGCCAAGATGGAGCCTACGAGCAGTACTTC. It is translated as CASSQDGAYEQYF.

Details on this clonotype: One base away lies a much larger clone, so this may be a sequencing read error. In nucleotides, the CDR3 is TGTGCCAGCAGACAGACAAGGGGCGGCAATCAGCCCCAGCATTTT. This codes for CASRQTRGGNQPQHF. J is TRBJ1-5 and V is TRBV6-5; a weak D match, TRBD1 (5 bases). Deletions cut 6 bases from V and 2 bases from J, with 14 bases between. This CDR3 is 15 amino acids long. Germline CDR1 is MNHEY and CDR2 is SVGAGI.

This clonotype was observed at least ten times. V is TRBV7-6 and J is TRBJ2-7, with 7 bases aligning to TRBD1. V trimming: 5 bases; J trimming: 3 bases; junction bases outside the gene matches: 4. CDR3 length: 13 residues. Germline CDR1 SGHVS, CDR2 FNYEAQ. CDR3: CASSPGQNYEQYF. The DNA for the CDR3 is TGTGCCAGCAGCCCGGGACAGAACTACGAGCAGTACTTC.

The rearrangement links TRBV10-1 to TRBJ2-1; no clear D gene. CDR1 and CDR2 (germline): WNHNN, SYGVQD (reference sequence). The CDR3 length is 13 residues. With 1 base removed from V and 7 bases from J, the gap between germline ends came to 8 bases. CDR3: CASSEFRANEQFF. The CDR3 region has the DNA TGCGCCAGCAGTGAGTTCCGAGCGAATGAGCAGTTCTTC.

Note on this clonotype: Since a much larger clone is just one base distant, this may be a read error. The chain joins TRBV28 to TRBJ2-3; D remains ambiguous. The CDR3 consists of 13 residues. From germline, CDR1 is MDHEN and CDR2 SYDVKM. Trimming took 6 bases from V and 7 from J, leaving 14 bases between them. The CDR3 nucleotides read TGTGCCAGCAGAACCCCCCCCCACAATACGCAGTATTTT. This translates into CASRTPPHNTQYF.

DNA of the CDR3: TGTGCCAGCAGCACCTGGACTAGCGGGATTGAGCAGTTCTTC. This gives the protein CASSTWTSGIEQFF. The genes are TRBV7-6 and TRBJ2-1; 12 nucleotides match TRBD2. The J segment lost 9 bases and the V segment lost 5 bases, leaving 5 bases of the junction unmatched. From germline, CDR1 is SGHVS and CDR2 FNYEAQ. This CDR3 is built from 14 residues.

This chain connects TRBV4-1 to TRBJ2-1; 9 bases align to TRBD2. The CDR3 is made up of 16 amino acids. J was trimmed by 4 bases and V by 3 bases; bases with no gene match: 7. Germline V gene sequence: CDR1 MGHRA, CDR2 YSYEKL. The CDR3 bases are TGCGCCAGCAGCCAGGCAACTAGCGGGTATTACAATGAGCAGTTCTTC. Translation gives CASSQATSGYYNEQFF.